Each of the 28 T cell receptor beta chains below was sequenced from the same sample in a study of T cell repertoires in cytomegalovirus infection. In TCRdb, the reads were re-called with MiXCR into one record per CDR3 protein. The profile shows 250,000 to 300,000 distinct CDR3 sequences, roughly a quarter of them singletons. Specimen: PBMCs. These receptors came from a human donor in good health (CMV status not recorded). Some clones in this sample may be carry-over from other donors' samples.

This clonotype turned up a few times. The CDR3 nucleotides read TGCGCCAGCAGCTTCGGGCAGGGGCACAATGAGCAGTTCTTC. The encoded protein is CASSFGQGHNEQFF. The chain joins TRBV5-1 to TRBJ2-1; D might be TRBD1 (6 bases). In germline, CDR1 is SGHRS, CDR2 YFSETQ. The CDR3 runs 14 residues. Trimming stripped 2 bases from V and 5 bases from J, with 11 bases between.

In its sample, this clonotype was seen a few times. The rearrangement uses TRBV7-8 and TRBJ2-7; tentative D call: TRBD2 (6 bases). Trimming left V 5 bases short and J 0 bases short, with 11 bases between. The germline CDR1 and CDR2 sequences are SGHVS and FQNEAQ. This CDR3 is built from 14 residues. CDR3 coding DNA: TGTGCCAGCAGCCCCCTAGCGTACTCCTACGAGCAGTACTTC. This translates into CASSPLAYSYEQYF. The whole variable domain, filled in from reference TRBV7-8 and TRBJ2-7, reads GAGVSQSPRYKVAKRGQDVALRCDPISGHVSLFWYQQALGQGPEFLTYFQNEAQLDKSGLPSDRFFAERPEGSVSTLKIQRTQQEDSAVYLCASSPLAYSYEQYFGPGTRLTVT.

V usage is TRBV24-1 and J usage is TRBJ2-1, with 7 bases aligning to TRBD2. The V gene end was trimmed by 2 bases and the J gene end by 7 bases; junction bases not matched to a gene: 7. Germline V CDR1 and CDR2: KGHDR, SFDVKD. This CDR3 contains 15 residues. CDR3: CATSDWGSGSNEQFF. In nucleotides, the CDR3 is TGTGCCACCAGTGATTGGGGTAGCGGGTCGAATGAGCAGTTCTTC.

This clonotype was observed a few times. The V call is TRBV15, the J call TRBJ2-7; D possibly corresponds to TRBD2 (7 bases). The CDR3 loop spans 15 amino acids. CDR1 and CDR2 (germline): LNHNV, YYDKDF (reference sequence). V gave up 8 bases and J gave up 3 bases, with 20 bases separating them. The CDR3, as DNA: TGTGCCACCGCCACGTCGGGGGGCGCAGGCTACGAGCAGTACTTC. This gives the protein CATATSGGAGYEQYF.

The chain links TRBV30 to TRBJ1-2; D call uncertain. This CDR3 spans 12 amino acids. The V end lost 2 bases, the J end lost 7 bases, and 11 bases lay between the germline ends. The V gene's germline CDR1 is GTSNPN and CDR2 SVGIG (reference sequence). CDR3 in DNA: TGTGCCTGGAGTCTACTTTCGAGTGGCTACACCTTC. The encoded protein is CAWSLLSSGYTF. The entire variable domain, with the rest obtained from reference TRBV30 and TRBJ1-2, is as follows: SQTIHQWPATLVQPVGSPLSLECTVEGTSNPNLYWYRQAAGRGLQLLFYSVGIGQISSEVPQNLSASRPQDRQFILSSKKLLLSDSGFYLCAWSLLSSGYTFGSGTRLTVV.

This clonotype has at least ten counts. The CDR3 protein is CASSPSFGLPDKYF. DNA for the CDR3: TGTGCCAGCAGCCCTTCGTTTGGTCTTCCAGATAAGTACTTC. The chain has TRBV7-6 and TRBJ2-5; D call uncertain. The CDR3 contains 14 residues. V lost 5 bases, J lost 12 bases, and 22 bases lay in between. Germline CDR1 SGHVS, CDR2 FNYEAQ.

This clonotype has ten or more counts. The rearrangement links TRBV7-2 to TRBJ2-3; the D gene is possibly TRBD2 (6 bases). The V and J ends lost 3 bases and 8 bases respectively, with 12 bases between them. Germline-derived CDR1 and CDR2 are SGHTA and FQGNSA. This CDR3 comprises 13 residues. The CDR3 here is CASSLSSGVTQYF. CDR3 sequence (DNA): TGTGCCAGCAGCTTGTCTTCGGGGGTTACGCAGTATTTT.

V usage is TRBV7-6 and J usage is TRBJ2-3; 8 nucleotides align to TRBD2. Germline-derived CDR1 and CDR2 are SGHVS and FNYEAQ. CDR3 length: 20 residues. The J segment lost 0 bases and the V segment lost 1 base, leaving 15 bases of the junction unmatched. CDR3 bases: TGTGCCAGCAGCTTAGGGGTGACTAGCGCGGGGCGCATAAGCACAGATACGCAGTATTTT. It encodes CASSLGVTSAGRISTDTQYF.

This clonotype was seen at least ten times. The gene calls are TRBV7-2 and TRBJ2-1; TRBD2 matches 13 bases. Germline values: CDR1 SGHTA, CDR2 FQGNSA. J was trimmed by 10 bases and V by 7 bases; bases with no gene match: 7. The CDR3 spans 14 residues. The CDR3 coding sequence is TGTGCCAGCACCCTACTAGCGGGAGGGGACGAGCAGTTCTTC. Amino acids: CASTLLAGGDEQFF.

This clonotype has a handful of counts. The rearrangement joins TRBV25-1 to TRBJ2-1, with a weak D call TRBD2 (7 bases). This CDR3 is built from 21 residues. Trimming stripped 1 base from V and 1 base from J, with 26 bases between. CDR1 MGHDK and CDR2 SYGVNS come from the germline V gene. CDR3 nucleotides: TGTGCCAGCAGTGAATCAATCTTGGGGGCGCGGGGGTTGGGGTCCTACAATGAGCAGTTCTTC. Its translation is CASSESILGARGLGSYNEQFF.

The rearrangement links TRBV9 to TRBJ2-1, with a tentative D call TRBD1 (5 bases). Germline CDR1 and CDR2: SGDLS and YYNGEE. The CDR3 has 15 residues. V was clipped by 0 bases and J by 7 bases, with 14 bases between them. Here the CDR3 reads CASSVGTLGQNEQFF. CDR3 nucleotide sequence: TGTGCCAGCAGCGTAGGAACTCTGGGGCAGAATGAGCAGTTCTTC.

This clonotype was counted ten times or more. The chain combines TRBV7-2 with TRBJ2-2; D perhaps matches TRBD1 (5 bases). The CDR3 extends over 14 amino acids. V was shortened by 5 bases and J by 8 bases, with 15 bases between the two germline ends. CDR1 and CDR2 (germline): SGHTA, FQGNSA. CDR3 sequence: CASSPGRGAGELFF. The CDR3 DNA sequence: TGTGCCAGCAGCCCTGGTAGGGGTGCAGGGGAGCTGTTTTTT. Variable domain in full (rest from reference TRBV7-2 and TRBJ2-2): GAGVSQSPSNKVTEKGKDVELRCDPISGHTALYWYRQSLGQGLEFLIYFQGNSAPDKSGLPSDRFSAERTGGSVSTLTIQRTQQEDSAVYLCASSPGRGAGELFFGEGSRLTVL.

J is TRBJ1-5 and V is TRBV20-1, with D uncertain. The CDR3 totals 15 residues. CDR1 is DFQATT and CDR2 is SNEGSKA in the germline V gene (reference sequence). The V gene lost 3 bases and the J gene lost 0 bases, with 12 bases spanning the gap. The CDR3, as DNA: TGCAGTGCTAGTAGGGCTCGCAGTAGCAATCAGCCCCAGCATTTT. Translated: CSASRARSSNQPQHF.

CDR3 nucleotides: TGTGCCAGCAGCTCACAGGGGGCCCCCTACGAGCAGTACTTC. This translates into CASSSQGAPYEQYF. This chain connects TRBV5-4 to TRBJ2-7; 9 bases fit TRBD1. V lost 3 bases, J lost 2 bases, and 3 bases stayed unmatched. The CDR3 consists of 14 residues. The germline CDR1 and CDR2 sequences are SGHNT and YYREEE (reference sequence).

The chain uses TRBV12-3 or TRBV12-4 and TRBJ2-1, with 14 bases matching TRBD2. This CDR3 comprises 15 residues. The J segment lost 7 bases and the V segment lost 6 bases, leaving 5 bases of the junction unmatched. The DNA of the CDR3 is TGTGCCAGCAGGTGGACTAGCGGGAGGCAGAATGAGCAGTTCTTC. It specifies CASRWTSGRQNEQFF.

This rearrangement joins TRBV29-1 to TRBJ1-1; no clear D gene. CDR3 length: 13 amino acids. Looked up from germline, CDR1 is SQVTM and CDR2 is ANQGSEA. Trimming pared 4 bases from V and 2 bases from J, leaving 11 bases between. CDR3 in DNA: TGCAGCGTTGGAGTCAATGTAAACACTGAAGCTTTCTTT. Protein product: CSVGVNVNTEAFF.

Only a few counts were recorded for this clonotype. This sequence joins TRBV24-1 and TRBJ2-2, with TRBD1 identical over 8 bases. The CDR3 contains 16 residues. V trimming: 5 bases; J trimming: 3 bases; junction bases outside the gene matches: 7. Germline loops: CDR1 KGHDR, CDR2 SFDVKD. Here the CDR3 DNA reads TGTGCCACCAGTGGTCAGGGGGCAATGGACACCGGGGAGCTGTTTTTT. It translates to CATSGQGAMDTGELFF.

This clonotype occurred many times. This chain uses TRBV7-2 with TRBJ1-3, with 8 positions matching TRBD1. The CDR3 has 16 amino acids. Germline V lookup: CDR1 SGHTA, CDR2 FQGNSA. V was clipped by 0 bases and J by 3 bases; unmatched bases: 4. The CDR3 reads CASSLAWTGLGNTIYF. The CDR3 coding sequence is TGTGCCAGCAGCTTAGCGTGGACAGGGCTTGGAAACACCATATATTTT.

This clonotype was seen a few times. The gene calls are TRBV7-3 and TRBJ2-7; 7 bases match TRBD1. The CDR3 runs to 14 residues. Looked up from germline, CDR1 is SGHTA and CDR2 is FQGTGA. Trimming took 5 bases from V and 4 from J; bases not matched to a gene: 8. CDR3 sequence reads: CASSPDRVGYEQYF. The CDR3 DNA reads as TGTGCCAGCAGCCCCGACAGGGTAGGGTACGAGCAGTACTTC.

This clonotype was seen a handful of times. V and J are TRBV28 and TRBJ1-2; possibly TRBD1 for D (5 bases). V was pared by 3 bases and J by 7 bases, with 15 bases between. There are 14 residues in the CDR3. Germline CDR1 MDHEN, CDR2 SYDVKM. CDR3 loop: CASSFGPQGGGYTF. Here the CDR3 DNA reads TGTGCCAGCAGTTTTGGGCCGCAGGGAGGTGGCTACACCTTC.

The gene calls are TRBV29-1 and TRBJ1-5; 11 nucleotides agree with TRBD1. V was clipped by 4 bases and J by 7 bases; unmatched bases: 3. The germline CDR1 and CDR2 sequences are SQVTM and ANQGSEA. The CDR3 has 13 residues. The CDR3 reads CSVGDRGGQPQHF. The CDR3 region has the DNA TGCAGCGTTGGGGACAGGGGGGGGCAGCCCCAGCATTTT.

This clonotype has ten or more counts. This rearrangement joins TRBV7-2 to TRBJ2-7; no firm D call. CDR1 and CDR2 from the germline V gene are SGHTA and FQGNSA. V lost 4 bases and J 5 bases, leaving 12 bases between the germline ends. The CDR3 runs 13 residues. This CDR3 reads CASSSRVGHEQYF. The CDR3 DNA reads TGTGCCAGCAGCTCCCGCGTCGGGCACGAGCAGTACTTC.

There are a few counts of this clonotype. The chain joins TRBV11-2 to TRBJ2-7; 8 bases are shared with TRBD1. The V segment lost 6 bases and the J segment 0 bases; nucleotides outside the gene matches: 7. There are 15 residues in the CDR3. From germline, CDR1 is SGHAT and CDR2 FQNNGV. As DNA, the CDR3 is TGTGCCAGCAGATCGGACAGGGAGAGCTCCTACGAGCAGTACTTC. Translated, it gives CASRSDRESSYEQYF.

The chain recombines TRBV10-1 with TRBJ1-1, with D possibly TRBD1 on 5 matching bases. Germline V gives CDR1 WNHNN, CDR2 SYGVQD (reference sequence). The V end was cut by 3 bases, the J end by 1 base, with 9 bases between. The CDR3 consists of 14 residues. The DNA for the CDR3 is TGCGCCAGCAGTGATCGGGGCCCGAACACTGAAGCTTTCTTT. Encoded protein: CASSDRGPNTEAFF.

As DNA, the CDR3 is TGTGCCAGCAGCTCCCCTGACAGATTCTACAATGAGCAGTTCTTC. This sequence encodes CASSSPDRFYNEQFF. V usage is TRBV11-1 and J usage is TRBJ2-1, with a tentative D call TRBD1 (5 bases). The CDR3 runs 15 residues. From germline, CDR1 is SGHAT and CDR2 FQDESV (reference sequence). Trimming took off 4 bases at V and 3 bases at J, with 13 bases between the two ends.

The chain recombines TRBV7-2 with TRBJ1-5; D possibly corresponds to TRBD1 (6 bases). The germline CDR1 and CDR2 sequences are SGHTA and FQGNSA. The CDR3 length is 16 residues. Trimming removed 5 bases at V and 3 bases at J, with 17 bases between. CDR3: CASSEGRGYANQPQHF. The DNA for the CDR3 is TGTGCCAGCAGCGAGGGCAGGGGATACGCCAATCAGCCCCAGCATTTT.

With respect to this clonotype: An end of the junction does not agree with germline; a read error may underlie this. The V call is TRBV5-1, the J call TRBJ1-1; D is unclear. Germline V gives CDR1 SGHRS, CDR2 YFSETQ. The CDR3 extends over 13 amino acids. The CDR3 sequence is CASSLEAFAEALF. In nucleotides, the CDR3 is TGCGCCAGCAGCCTGGAGGCATTCGCTGAAGCTTTATTT.

This clonotype has a handful of counts. The gene calls are TRBV10-3 and TRBJ1-2; D might be TRBD1 (6 bases). Trimming pared 4 bases from V and 6 bases from J, leaving 18 bases between. This CDR3 region has 15 residues. Germline values: CDR1 ENHRY, CDR2 SYGVKD. The CDR3 spells CAISGVSTGQDGYTF. The CDR3 DNA sequence: TGTGCCATCAGTGGGGTTTCAACAGGGCAGGATGGCTACACCTTC.